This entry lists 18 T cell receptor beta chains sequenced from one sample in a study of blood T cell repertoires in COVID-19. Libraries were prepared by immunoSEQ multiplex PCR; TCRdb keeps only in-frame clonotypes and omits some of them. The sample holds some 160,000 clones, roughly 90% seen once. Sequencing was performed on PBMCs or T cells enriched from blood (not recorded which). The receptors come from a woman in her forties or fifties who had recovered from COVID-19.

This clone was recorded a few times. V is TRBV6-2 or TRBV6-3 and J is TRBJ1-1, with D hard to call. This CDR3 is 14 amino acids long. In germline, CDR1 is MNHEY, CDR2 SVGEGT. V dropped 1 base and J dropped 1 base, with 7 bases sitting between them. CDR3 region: CASSYLQSNTEAFF. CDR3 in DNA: TGTGCCAGCAGTTACTTACAATCGAACACTGAAGCTTTCTTT.

This CDR3 reads CASSEFGKGGGYTF. CDR3 bases: TGTGCCAGCAGTGAATTCGGGAAGGGAGGTGGCTACACCTTC. The chain joins TRBV25-1 to TRBJ1-2, with D unresolved. Trimming took 1 base from V and 7 from J, leaving 13 bases between them. Germline V CDR1 and CDR2: MGHDK, SYGVNS. There are 14 residues in the CDR3.

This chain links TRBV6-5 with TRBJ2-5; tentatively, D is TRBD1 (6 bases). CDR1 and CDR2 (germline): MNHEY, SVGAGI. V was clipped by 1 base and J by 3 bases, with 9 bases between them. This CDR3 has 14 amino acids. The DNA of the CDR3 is TGTGCCAGCAGTTACTACGGACAGAAAGAGACCCAGTACTTC. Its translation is CASSYYGQKETQYF.

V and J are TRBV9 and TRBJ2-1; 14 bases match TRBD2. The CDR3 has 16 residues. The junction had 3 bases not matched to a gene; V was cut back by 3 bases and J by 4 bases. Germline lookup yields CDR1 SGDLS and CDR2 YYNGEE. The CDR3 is CASSGRLAGGYNEQFF. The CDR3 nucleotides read TGTGCCAGCAGCGGCAGACTAGCGGGGGGGTACAATGAGCAGTTCTTC. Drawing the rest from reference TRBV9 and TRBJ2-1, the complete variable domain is DSGVTQTPKHLITATGQRVTLRCSPRSGDLSVYWYQQSLDQGLQFLIQYYNGEERAKGNILERFSAQQFPDLHSELNLSSLELGDSALYFCASSGRLAGGYNEQFFGPGTRLTVL.

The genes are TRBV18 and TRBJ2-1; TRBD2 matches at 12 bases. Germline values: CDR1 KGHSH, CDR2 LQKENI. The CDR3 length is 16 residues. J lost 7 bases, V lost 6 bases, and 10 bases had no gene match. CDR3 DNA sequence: TGTGCCAGCTCTAGGGAACTAGCGGGGGGAGAGAATGAGCAGTTCTTC. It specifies CASSRELAGGENEQFF.

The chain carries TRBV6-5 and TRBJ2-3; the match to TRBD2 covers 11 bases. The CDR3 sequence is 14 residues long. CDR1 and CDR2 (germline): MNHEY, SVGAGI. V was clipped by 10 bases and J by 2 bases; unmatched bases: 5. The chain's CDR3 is CATRLAGITDTQYF. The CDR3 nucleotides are TGTGCCACCAGACTAGCGGGGATCACAGATACGCAGTATTTT.

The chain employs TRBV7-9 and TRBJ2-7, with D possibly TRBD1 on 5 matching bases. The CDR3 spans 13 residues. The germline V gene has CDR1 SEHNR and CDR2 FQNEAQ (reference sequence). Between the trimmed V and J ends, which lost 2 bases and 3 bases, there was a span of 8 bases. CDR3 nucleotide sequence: TGTGCCAGCAGCTTAAGCAGGGTCTACGAGCAGTACTTC. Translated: CASSLSRVYEQYF.

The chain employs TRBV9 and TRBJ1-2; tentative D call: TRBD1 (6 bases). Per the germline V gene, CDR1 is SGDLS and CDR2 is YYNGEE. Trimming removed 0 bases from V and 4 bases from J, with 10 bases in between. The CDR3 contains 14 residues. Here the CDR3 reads CASSVGQGPYGYTF. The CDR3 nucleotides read TGTGCCAGCAGCGTAGGGCAGGGGCCCTATGGCTACACCTTC. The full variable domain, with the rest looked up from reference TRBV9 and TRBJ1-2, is DSGVTQTPKHLITATGQRVTLRCSPRSGDLSVYWYQQSLDQGLQFLIQYYNGEERAKGNILERFSAQQFPDLHSELNLSSLELGDSALYFCASSVGQGPYGYTFGSGTRLTVV.

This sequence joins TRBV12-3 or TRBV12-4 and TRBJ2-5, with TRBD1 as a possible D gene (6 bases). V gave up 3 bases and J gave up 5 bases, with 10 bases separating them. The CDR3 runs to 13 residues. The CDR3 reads CASSFGRGETQYF. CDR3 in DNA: TGTGCCAGCAGTTTTGGCAGGGGCGAGACCCAGTACTTC.

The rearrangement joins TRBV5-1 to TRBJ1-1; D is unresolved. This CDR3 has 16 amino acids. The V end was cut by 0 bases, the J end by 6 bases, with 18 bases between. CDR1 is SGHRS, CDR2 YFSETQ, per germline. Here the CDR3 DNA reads TGCGCCAGCAGCTTGGCCGGGCAAGGAGGTCTATCTGAAGCTTTCTTT. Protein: CASSLAGQGGLSEAFF.

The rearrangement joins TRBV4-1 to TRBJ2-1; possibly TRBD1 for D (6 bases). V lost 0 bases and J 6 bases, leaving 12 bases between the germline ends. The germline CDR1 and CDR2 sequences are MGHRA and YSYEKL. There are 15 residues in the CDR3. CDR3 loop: CASSQEGEGGNEQFF. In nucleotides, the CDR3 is TGCGCCAGCAGCCAAGAGGGGGAAGGGGGCAATGAGCAGTTCTTC.

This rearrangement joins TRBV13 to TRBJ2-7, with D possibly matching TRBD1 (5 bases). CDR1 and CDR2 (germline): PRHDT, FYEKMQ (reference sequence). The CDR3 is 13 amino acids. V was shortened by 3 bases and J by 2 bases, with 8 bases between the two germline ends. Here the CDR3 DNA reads TGTGCCAGCAGCTTGGGCAGGGCCTACGAGCAGTACTTC. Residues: CASSLGRAYEQYF.

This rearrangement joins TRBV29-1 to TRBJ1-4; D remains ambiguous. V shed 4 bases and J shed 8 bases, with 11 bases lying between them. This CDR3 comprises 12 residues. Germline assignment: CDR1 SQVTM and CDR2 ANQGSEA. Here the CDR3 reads CSVGQGGEKLFF. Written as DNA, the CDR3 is TGCAGCGTTGGCCAAGGAGGGGAAAAACTGTTTTTT.

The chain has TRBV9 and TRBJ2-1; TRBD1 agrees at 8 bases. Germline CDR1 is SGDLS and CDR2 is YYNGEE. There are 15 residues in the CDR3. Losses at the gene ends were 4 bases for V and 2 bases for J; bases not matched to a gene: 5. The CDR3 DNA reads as TGTGCCAGCAGCATCGGACAGGGACCCTACAATGAGCAGTTCTTC. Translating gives CASSIGQGPYNEQFF. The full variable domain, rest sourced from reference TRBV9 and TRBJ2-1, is DSGVTQTPKHLITATGQRVTLRCSPRSGDLSVYWYQQSLDQGLQFLIQYYNGEERAKGNILERFSAQQFPDLHSELNLSSLELGDSALYFCASSIGQGPYNEQFFGPGTRLTVL.

CDR3 region: CASSSRDSSMGTEAFF. As DNA, the CDR3 is TGTGCCAGCAGCTCTCGGGACAGTTCGATGGGCACTGAAGCTTTCTTT. The chain has TRBV7-9 and TRBJ1-1; TRBD1 matches 7 bases. Germline CDR1 reads SEHNR; CDR2 reads FQNEAQ (reference sequence). V gave up 4 bases and J gave up 4 bases; unmatched junction bases: 12. This CDR3 has 16 residues.

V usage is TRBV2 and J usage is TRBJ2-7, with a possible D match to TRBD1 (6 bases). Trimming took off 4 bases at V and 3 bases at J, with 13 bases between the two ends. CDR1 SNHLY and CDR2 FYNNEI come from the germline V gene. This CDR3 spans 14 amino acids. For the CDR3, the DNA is TGTGCCAGCAGTGGGACAGCCAGTGGCTACGAGCAGTACTTC. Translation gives CASSGTASGYEQYF. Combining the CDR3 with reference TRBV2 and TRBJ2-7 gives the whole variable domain EPEVTQTPSHQVTQMGQEVILRCVPISNHLYFYWYRQILGQKVEFLVSFYNNEISEKSEIFDDQFSVERPDGSNFTLKIRSTKLEDSAMYFCASSGTASGYEQYFGPGTRLTVT.

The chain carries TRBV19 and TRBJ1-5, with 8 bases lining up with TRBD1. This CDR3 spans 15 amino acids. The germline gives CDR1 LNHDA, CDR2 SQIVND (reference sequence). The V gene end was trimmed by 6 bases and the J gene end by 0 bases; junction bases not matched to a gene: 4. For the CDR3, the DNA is TGTGCCAGTAGCCCGGACAGGGCTAGCAATCAGCCCCAGCATTTT. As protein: CASSPDRASNQPQHF.

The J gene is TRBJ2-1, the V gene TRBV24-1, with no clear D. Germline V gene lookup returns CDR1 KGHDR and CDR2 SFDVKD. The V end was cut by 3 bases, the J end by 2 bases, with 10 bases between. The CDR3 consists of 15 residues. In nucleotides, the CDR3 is TGTGCCACCAGTGATATTACTCAACCCTACAATGAGCAGTTCTTC. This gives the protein CATSDITQPYNEQFF.